The rows below give T cell receptor beta chains drawn from one sample of a study of shared T cell receptors in the human thymus. TCRdb's copy holds only in-frame clones and misses some; the assay was immunoSEQ multiplex PCR. The sample shows around 730,000 clones, 80% to 90% of them seen only once. This same sample was also taken into another study, of human thymus T cells.

Specimen: thymocytes. The receptor source for this set is a girl in the first two years of life with a congenital heart defect. Both conserved end residues are part of each CDR3. Fields, in order: clone size, D gene, V gene, J gene, CDR3 protein, CDR3 DNA. The D gene is left open where the match is weak. Where a row states a size, it is once, few, many or the class of an expanded clone; other rows omit it.

NA	NA	TRBV15	TRBJ1-2	CATSRAEGTNYGYTF	TGTGCCACCAGCAGAGCGGAGGGGACTAACTATGGCTACACCTTC
NA	NA	TRBV5-4	TRBJ2-2	CASSPQGSTGELFF	TGTGCCAGCAGCCCGCAGGGTTCCACCGGGGAGCTGTTTTTT
NA	NA	TRBV10-3	TRBJ1-2	CAISRLQGFGYGYTF	TGTGCCATCAGTCGTCTCCAGGGGTTTGGCTATGGCTACACCTTC
NA	NA	TRBV4-1	TRBJ1-6	CASSPGHANLINSPLHF	TGCGCCAGCAGCCCGGGACACGCGAACTTAATTAATTCACCCCTCCACTTT
NA	NA	TRBV27	TRBJ1-1	CASSPPGNRVFTEAFF	TGTGCCAGCAGTCCACCAGGAAACAGGGTTTTCACTGAAGCTTTCTTT
NA	TRBD2	TRBV25-1	TRBJ2-7	CASSGLAGSSYEQYF	TGTGCCAGCAGTGGACTAGCGGGGAGCTCCTACGAGCAGTACTTC
NA	TRBD1	TRBV7-9	TRBJ1-2	CASSCDSGQVGSYGYTF	TGTGCCAGCAGCTGCGATAGCGGACAGGTGGGCTCCTATGGCTACACCTTC
NA	NA	TRBV7-6	TRBJ1-1	CASSLGKGRKNTEAFF	TGTGCCAGCAGCTTAGGTAAGGGGCGAAAGAACACTGAAGCTTTCTTT
few	TRBD2	TRBV7-2	TRBJ2-1	CASSLNSASGTFSYNEQFF	TGTGCCAGCAGCTTAAATTCGGCTAGCGGCACCTTCTCCTACAATGAGCAGTTCTTC
NA	NA	TRBV9	TRBJ1-1	CASSNPGTHMNTEAFF	TGTGCCAGCAGCAATCCCGGGACACATATGAACACTGAAGCTTTCTTT
NA	NA	TRBV11-2	TRBJ2-7	CASSLPPPSVLPSEQYF	TGTGCCAGCAGCTTACCCCCCCCTTCCGTACTCCCCTCCGAGCAGTACTTC
NA	NA	TRBV2	TRBJ2-7	CASSEAWRAYEQYF	TGTGCCAGCAGTGAAGCGTGGAGGGCCTACGAGCAGTACTTC
NA	TRBD1	TRBV28	TRBJ1-4	CASSAPGQVEKLFF	TGTGCCAGCAGTGCTCCGGGACAGGTCGAGAAACTGTTTTTT
NA	NA	TRBV7-7	TRBJ2-1	CASSLRLGPALIGSYNEQFF	TGTGCCAGCAGTTTAAGACTGGGGCCAGCCTTGATAGGCTCCTACAATGAGCAGTTCTTC
NA	NA	TRBV30	TRBJ1-3	CVGSGANTIYF	TGTGTCGGGAGCGGTGCAAACACCATATATTTT
few	NA	TRBV6-5	TRBJ1-3	CASSYSAGGWGNTIYF	TGTGCCAGCAGTTACTCCGCCGGGGGGTGGGGAAACACCATATATTTT
few	TRBD1	TRBV5-1	TRBJ2-3	CASSPDRDRERDTQYF	TGCGCCAGCAGCCCGGACCGGGACAGGGAAAGAGATACGCAGTATTTT
NA	NA	TRBV27	TRBJ2-2	CASSLGAGPNTGELFF	TGTGCCAGCAGTTTAGGGGCAGGGCCAAACACCGGGGAGCTGTTTTTT
once	TRBD1	TRBV14	TRBJ1-1	CASSQEGKDRPNTEAFF	TGTGCCAGCAGCCAAGAGGGGAAGGACAGGCCGAACACTGAAGCTTTCTTT
NA	TRBD1	TRBV19	TRBJ1-2	CASSMVGQWLEGYTF	TGTGCCAGTAGTATGGTGGGACAGTGGCTGGAGGGCTACACCTTC
NA	NA	TRBV7-2	TRBJ1-5	CASSLRGGAISNQPQHF	TGTGCCAGCAGCCTGAGGGGAGGAGCTATCAGCAATCAGCCCCAGCATTTT
NA	NA	TRBV5-1	TRBJ1-2	CASSLGSGESYGYTF	TGCGCCAGCAGCTTGGGGTCAGGTGAATCCTATGGCTACACCTTC
NA	NA	TRBV7-9	TRBJ1-2	CASSPPTDYYGYTF	TGTGCCAGCAGCCCCCCGACAGACTACTATGGCTACACCTTC
NA	TRBD1	TRBV2	TRBJ2-6	CASSAWGQGSSGANVLTF	TGTGCCAGCAGTGCATGGGGACAGGGATCTTCTGGGGCCAACGTCCTGACTTTC
NA	TRBD1	TRBV5-4	TRBJ2-7	CASSCLGTGAYEQYF	TGTGCCAGCAGCTGCCTCGGGACAGGGGCCTACGAGCAGTACTTC
NA	TRBD2	TRBV5-6	TRBJ2-7	CASSRGGEQYF	TGTGCCAGCAGTCGGGGGGGCGAGCAGTACTTC
NA	TRBD1	TRBV19	TRBJ2-2	CASSADRGAGELFF	TGTGCCAGTAGTGCGGACAGGGGGGCCGGGGAGCTGTTTTTT
NA	TRBD1	TRBV14	TRBJ1-2	CASSQGGRDRGPRLYGYTF	TGTGCCAGCAGCCAAGGGGGGCGGGACAGGGGGCCAAGGTTATATGGCTACACCTTC
NA	NA	TRBV28	TRBJ2-1	CASSRHSKNEQFF	TGTGCCAGCAGTCGTCACTCGAAGAATGAGCAGTTCTTC
NA	NA	TRBV27	TRBJ1-1	CASSKYDRTDSTEAFF	TGTGCCAGCAGTAAATACGACAGGACAGACAGCACTGAAGCTTTCTTT
NA	NA	TRBV6-5	TRBJ2-5	CASSYGGEETQYF	TGTGCCAGCAGTTACGGAGGGGAGGAGACCCAGTACTTC
NA	NA	TRBV19	TRBJ1-5	CASHEGVGSQHF	TGTGCCAGTCACGAAGGCGTCGGGTCCCAGCATTTT
NA	NA	TRBV12-5	TRBJ1-1	CASGLVPLGRERTEAFF	TGTGCTAGTGGTTTGGTACCATTGGGCAGGGAAAGGACTGAAGCTTTCTTT
NA	NA	TRBV28	TRBJ1-6	CASSFFYNTELVYSPLHF	TGTGCCAGCAGTTTTTTCTATAACACGGAGTTGGTCTATTCACCCCTCCACTTT
NA	NA	TRBV19	TRBJ1-2	CASRLWTAKDEGYTF	TGTGCCAGTAGGCTCTGGACAGCAAAAGACGAGGGCTACACCTTC
NA	NA	TRBV7-9	TRBJ2-5	CASSRSRATPETQYF	TGTGCCAGCAGCCGAAGCAGGGCGACTCCAGAGACCCAGTACTTC
NA	NA	TRBV7-3	TRBJ2-1	CASSPNEPAGNVSCGQFF	TGTGCCAGCAGCCCTAATGAACCGGCGGGTAACGTGAGTTGTGGGCAGTTCTTC
NA	TRBD2	TRBV28	TRBJ2-6	CASSLGTRPPGRLSGANVLTF	TGTGCCAGCAGTTTAGGGACTAGACCCCCCGGGAGATTGTCTGGGGCCAACGTCCTGACTTTC
NA	TRBD2	TRBV5-1	TRBJ2-2	CASSLVPGLGIGELFF	TGCGCCAGCAGCTTGGTTCCGGGACTAGGAATCGGGGAGCTGTTTTTT
NA	NA	TRBV12-5	TRBJ2-7	CASGLLPYEQYF	TGTGCTAGTGGTTTGCTTCCCTACGAGCAGTACTTC
NA	NA	TRBV7-9	TRBJ2-5	CASSFWVSQEVKETQYF	TGTGCCAGCAGCTTTTGGGTCTCCCAGGAGGTAAAAGAGACCCAGTACTTC
NA	NA	TRBV11-2	TRBJ1-6	CASSLGGTVKSPLHF	TGTGCCAGCAGCTTGGGGGGAACAGTGAAATCACCCCTCCACTTT
NA	NA	TRBV7-4	TRBJ2-1	CASSLGGRRQFF	TGTGCCAGCAGCTTAGGGGGGAGGAGGCAGTTCTTC
NA	TRBD1	TRBV7-8	TRBJ1-2	CASSSMPGQGPTNYGYTF	TGTGCCAGCAGCTCGATGCCGGGACAGGGCCCGACTAACTATGGCTACACCTTC
few	TRBD1	TRBV30	TRBJ1-4	CAWSVTGETNEKLFF	TGTGCCTGGAGTGTAACAGGGGAGACTAATGAAAAACTGTTTTTT
NA	TRBD1	TRBV10-3	TRBJ2-7	CAISESNTGGYEQYF	TGTGCCATCAGTGAGTCGAACACAGGGGGCTACGAGCAGTACTTC
few	TRBD1	TRBV12-5	TRBJ1-1	CASGLVPPGQGDNTEAFF	TGTGCTAGTGGTTTGGTACCCCCGGGACAGGGGGACAACACTGAAGCTTTCTTT